Described below is a single T cell receptor beta chain sequence and its context. The antigen is not known. This PCR relied on a set of 60 Vbeta primers and 13 Jbeta primers. Using immunoSEQ multiplex PCR, the repertoire was profiled, and TCRdb retains in-frame clones only, with some absent. The sample has about 120,000 clones; over 75% are singletons. The record originates from a study of cytomegalovirus exposure and HLA in healthy donors. General study findings and limits: In a later analysis, HLA-associated TCR beta chains were more clonally expanded than equally common others. In a later analysis, 15,000 to 20,000 TCR beta sequences were associated with HLA alleles at 0.05 false discovery rate.

V was clipped by 6 bases and J by 4 bases; unmatched bases: 6. Looked up from germline, CDR1 is MRHNA and CDR2 is SNTAGT. There are 14 residues in the CDR3. The gene calls are TRBV6-4 and TRBJ1-1; 9 bases match TRBD1. Material for sequencing was PBMCs. This receptor was obtained from a man between 18 and 29 years old in good health and CMV-seropositive. In DNA form, the CDR3 reads TGTGCCAGCAGGCGCGACAGGGGGAGCACTGAAGCTTTCTTT. It is translated as CASRRDRGSTEAFF.